The 3 T cell receptor beta chains below come from one sample, sequenced in a study of T cells in Graves' hyperthyroidism and ophthalmopathy. Amplified TCR beta CDR3 regions came from RNA transcripts. A first-round RT-PCR of the TCR CDR3 used the HTBI primer set. TCRdb fed the multiplex PCR reads into MiXCR, producing one record per CDR3 protein. Of roughly 720,000 distinct CDR3 sequences listed, roughly 17% were seen once; the top ten hold 15% to 17%. Sequenced sample: blood. These receptors originate from a man between 50 and 59 years old with Graves' hyperthyroidism.

The chain uses TRBV5-1 and TRBJ1-4; TRBD1 aligns across 11 bases. The CDR3 totals 19 residues. The germline V gene encodes CDR1 SGHRS and CDR2 YFSETQ. V shed 3 bases and J 0 bases; nucleotides not matched to a gene: 10. The CDR3 region has the DNA TGCGCCAGCAGCTGGGCCAGGACAGGGGGCTATTCAACTAATGAAAAACTGTTTTTT. It encodes CASSWARTGGYSTNEKLFF. Complete variable domain (other parts from reference TRBV5-1 and TRBJ1-4): KAGVTQTPRYLIKTRGQQVTLSCSPISGHRSVSWYQQTPGQGLQFLFEYFSETQRNKGNFPGRFSGRQFSNSRSEMNVSTLELGDSALYLCASSWARTGGYSTNEKLFFGSGTQLSVL.

This clonotype showed up many times. V is TRBV11-2 and J is TRBJ2-7; D is uncertain. With 4 bases removed from V and 4 bases from J, the gap between germline ends came to 11 bases. The CDR3 is 13 residues long. Germline CDR1 SGHAT, CDR2 FQNNGV. Here the CDR3 reads CASSSAVQYEQYF. CDR3 bases: TGTGCCAGCAGCTCTGCCGTTCAATACGAGCAGTACTTC.

The chain is built from TRBV7-9 and TRBJ2-5; 9 nucleotides match TRBD1. The V segment lost 2 bases and the J segment 2 bases; nucleotides outside the gene matches: 6. Germline V lookup: CDR1 SEHNR, CDR2 FQNEAQ (reference sequence). This CDR3 has 16 amino acids. This chain's CDR3 is CASSLSRQGGQETQYF. The CDR3 DNA reads TGTGCCAGCAGCTTATCTCGACAGGGGGGACAAGAGACCCAGTACTTC. The variable domain in full, with the rest retrieved from reference TRBV7-9 and TRBJ2-5, is DTGVSQNPRHKITKRGQNVTFRCDPISEHNRLYWYRQTLGQGPEFLTYFQNEAQLEKSRLLSDRFSAERPKGSFSTLEIQRTEQGDSAMYLCASSLSRQGGQETQYFGPGTRLLVL.